This passage covers 25 T cell receptor beta chains from one sample sequenced in a study of blood T cell repertoires in COVID-19. Clones were read by immunoSEQ multiplex PCR, and TCRdb kept only the in-frame ones, dropping some. The table has roughly 280,000 clones, 85% to 90% seen once. Sequences were obtained from peripheral blood. All receptors come from a woman aged 25 to 39 with COVID-19, enrolled during active disease.

This chain uses TRBV30 with TRBJ2-1, with D possibly TRBD2 on 6 matching bases. Germline CDR1 GTSNPN, CDR2 SVGIG (reference sequence). CDR3 length: 14 residues. V lost 3 bases and J lost 8, with 17 bases in between. The CDR3 coding sequence is TGTGCCTGGAGCCCCGGGACTCCTGTGGATGAGCAGTTCTTC. Protein sequence: CAWSPGTPVDEQFF.

The gene calls are TRBV28 and TRBJ2-7; a weak D match, TRBD1 (6 bases). Germline lookup yields CDR1 MDHEN and CDR2 SYDVKM. The V and J ends lost 6 bases and 6 bases respectively, with 27 bases between them. The length of the CDR3 is 17 residues. The CDR3 protein is CASRSMSGTRRYGEQYF. CDR3 DNA: TGTGCCAGCAGATCGATGTCCGGGACACGGCGCTACGGCGAGCAGTACTTC.

The rearrangement links TRBV6-5 to TRBJ1-2; 10 positions agree with TRBD1. Trimming removed 6 bases from V and 3 bases from J; junction bases left unmatched: 4. This CDR3 region has 14 residues. Germline assignment: CDR1 MNHEY and CDR2 SVGAGI. As DNA, the CDR3 is TGTGCCAGCAGAGGGACAGGGGCCCACTATGGCTACACCTTC. Encoded protein: CASRGTGAHYGYTF.

The genes are TRBV6-2 or TRBV6-3 and TRBJ2-1; the match to TRBD2 covers 16 bases. J was trimmed by 0 bases and V by 5 bases; bases with no gene match: 10. This CDR3 is 20 amino acids long. The germline V gene encodes CDR1 MNHEY and CDR2 SVGEGT. CDR3 sequence reads: CASSRPGTSGRVDSYNEQFF. CDR3 coding DNA: TGTGCCAGCAGTCGCCCAGGGACTAGCGGGAGGGTTGACTCCTACAATGAGCAGTTCTTC.

This rearrangement joins TRBV6-5 to TRBJ1-1; tentative D call: TRBD1 (5 bases). The CDR3 runs to 14 residues. V lost 8 bases to trimming and J lost 0 bases, with 13 bases between them. From germline, CDR1 is MNHEY and CDR2 SVGAGI. CDR3 DNA: TGTGCCAGCTGTTGGGGGGTGATGAACACTGAAGCTTTCTTT. Translating gives CASCWGVMNTEAFF.

The rearrangement uses TRBV4-1 and TRBJ1-4; no firm D call. V was shortened by 1 base and J by 4 bases, with 25 bases between the two germline ends. Germline V gives CDR1 MGHRA, CDR2 YSYEKL. The CDR3 is 20 residues long. The CDR3 DNA sequence: TGCGCCAGCAGCCAAGGAATCTTGGCGGAGGACTGGTTGGGTAATGAAAAACTGTTTTTT. Encoded protein: CASSQGILAEDWLGNEKLFF.

The V call is TRBV6-5, the J call TRBJ1-5, with TRBD1 matching 7 bases. There are 14 residues in the CDR3. Germline CDR1 and CDR2: MNHEY and SVGAGI. The J segment lost 7 bases and the V segment lost 3 bases, leaving 6 bases of the junction unmatched. As DNA, the CDR3 is TGTGCCAGCAGTTATACAGGGGTAGGGCAGCCCCAGCATTTT. Amino acid sequence: CASSYTGVGQPQHF.

V usage is TRBV2 and J usage is TRBJ2-2; 9 bases agree with TRBD2. The CDR3 has 17 amino acids. Looked up from germline, CDR1 is SNHLY and CDR2 is FYNNEI. With V trimmed by 5 bases and J by 7 bases, 14 bases remained unmatched. DNA for the CDR3: TGTGCCAGCAGTAAGGGACCGGCGGGAGGGCCCGGCGGGGAGCTGTTTTTT. Translating gives CASSKGPAGGPGGELFF.

The chain couples TRBV29-1 to TRBJ2-2; 7 nucleotides line up with TRBD1. The CDR3 consists of 13 residues. V lost 4 bases, J lost 4 bases, and 3 bases stayed unmatched. Germline CDR1 SQVTM, CDR2 ANQGSEA. The CDR3, as DNA: TGCAGCGTTGCGGACAGGAGCACCGGGGAGCTGTTTTTT. Its translation: CSVADRSTGELFF.

The chain couples TRBV7-9 to TRBJ2-7; 10 positions match TRBD1. Germline V gene lookup returns CDR1 SEHNR and CDR2 FQNEAQ (reference sequence). Losses at the gene ends were 5 bases for V and 0 bases for J; bases not matched to a gene: 10. The CDR3 extends over 17 amino acids. CDR3 residues: CASSPTGGSLNSYEQYF. CDR3 in DNA: TGTGCCAGCAGCCCGACAGGGGGCTCTTTAAACTCCTACGAGCAGTACTTC.

The chain combines TRBV2 with TRBJ2-1, with 12 bases matching TRBD2. This CDR3 is built from 14 residues. CDR1 is SNHLY, CDR2 FYNNEI, per germline. Trimming at V came to 6 bases and at J to 7 bases, leaving 4 bases not matched to a gene. CDR3 sequence: CASSLAGGGNEQFF. The DNA for the CDR3 is TGTGCCAGCAGCCTAGCGGGAGGGGGGAATGAGCAGTTCTTC.

V gene TRBV5-1 combines with J gene TRBJ2-5; D is perhaps TRBD1 (5 bases). Per germline, CDR1 SGHRS and CDR2 YFSETQ. The CDR3 has 16 amino acids. Trimming took 3 bases from V and 5 from J, leaving 20 bases between them. CDR3 DNA sequence: TGCGCCAGCAGCTCACTCAGGGATTACTTTGAGGAGACCCAGTACTTC. It translates to CASSSLRDYFEETQYF. Variable domain in full (rest from reference TRBV5-1 and TRBJ2-5): KAGVTQTPRYLIKTRGQQVTLSCSPISGHRSVSWYQQTPGQGLQFLFEYFSETQRNKGNFPGRFSGRQFSNSRSEMNVSTLELGDSALYLCASSSLRDYFEETQYFGPGTRLLVL.

The genes are TRBV28 and TRBJ1-5, with D possibly TRBD1 on 5 matching bases. Germline assignment: CDR1 MDHEN and CDR2 SYDVKM. The length of the CDR3 is 12 residues. CDR3 sequence: CAGGGESQPQHF. The DNA for the CDR3 is TGTGCTGGCGGGGGGGAGAGTCAGCCCCAGCATTTT.

In regard to this clone: This sample also contains other DNA sequences that code for the same CDR3. This CDR3 reads CASSSSGAYNEQFF. The CDR3 DNA reads as TGTGCCAGCAGCTCCAGTGGAGCCTACAATGAGCAGTTCTTC. The chain recombines TRBV7-3 with TRBJ2-1; D unclear. The CDR3 consists of 14 residues. Germline loops: CDR1 SGHTA, CDR2 FQGTGA. V lost 4 bases to trimming and J lost 2 bases, with 9 bases between them. The whole variable domain, filled in from reference TRBV7-3 and TRBJ2-1, reads GAGVSQTPSNKVTEKGKYVELRCDPISGHTALYWYRQSLGQGPEFLIYFQGTGAADDSGLPNDRFFAVRPEGSVSTLKIQRTERGDSAVYLCASSSSGAYNEQFFGPGTRLTVL.

The DNA of the CDR3 is TGTGCCAGCAGCAAAGAGGAGGATAGCGGAATCTACGAGCAGTACTTC. Its translation: CASSKEEDSGIYEQYF. The chain uses TRBV21-1 and TRBJ2-7; no check of the table's D call, TRBD2, against the DNA was made. TRBV21-1 is an annotated pseudogene. The CDR3 extends over 16 amino acids.

The chain combines TRBV10-3 with TRBJ2-7, with TRBD1 matching over 7 bases. Germline trimming cut 2 bases from V and 4 bases from J; bases unmatched to any gene: 8. CDR1 is ENHRY, CDR2 SYGVKD, per germline. CDR3 length: 15 amino acids. The CDR3 reads CAISENRQGWYEQYF. In DNA form, the CDR3 reads TGTGCCATCAGTGAGAATCGACAGGGTTGGTACGAGCAGTACTTC.

The chain recombines TRBV9 with TRBJ1-1, with 7 bases lining up with TRBD1. The CDR3 extends over 15 amino acids. The germline V gene encodes CDR1 SGDLS and CDR2 YYNGEE. V shed 4 bases, J shed 3 bases, and the junction held 9 bases outside the gene matches. In DNA, the CDR3 is TGTGCCAGCAGCCCGAAAGGGACAGAGTACACTGAAGCTTTCTTT. This encodes CASSPKGTEYTEAFF.

This clone was detected once. The identical CDR3 is also encoded by other nucleotide sequences in the sample. V and J are TRBV7-2 and TRBJ2-1; maybe TRBD2 (6 bases). V lost 2 bases and J 0 bases, leaving 8 bases between the germline ends. Germline lookup yields CDR1 SGHTA and CDR2 FQGNSA. The CDR3 has 15 amino acids. The CDR3 loop reads CASSLRGSSYNEQFF. The CDR3 DNA sequence: TGTGCCAGCAGCTTACGGGGGAGCTCCTACAATGAGCAGTTCTTC.

The chain carries TRBV10-3 and TRBJ2-5, with a possible D match to TRBD2 (7 bases). The CDR3 runs 14 residues. The V end was cut by 7 bases, the J end by 5 bases, with 17 bases between. Germline CDR1 reads ENHRY; CDR2 reads SYGVKD. CDR3 in amino acids: CAIKRSGEGETQYF. For the CDR3, the DNA is TGTGCCATCAAGAGATCAGGGGAGGGGGAGACCCAGTACTTC.

The chain recombines TRBV5-6 with TRBJ2-7; maybe TRBD2 (5 bases). Germline-derived CDR1 and CDR2 are SGHDT and YYEEEE. This CDR3 has 16 amino acids. V lost 0 bases to trimming and J lost 5 bases, with 18 bases between them. The CDR3 bases are TGTGCCAGCAGCTTGGCCTTGGACCCGCGGGTCCACGAGCAGTACTTC. Its protein is CASSLALDPRVHEQYF.

The chain's CDR3 is CASSLSGTNYEQYF. DNA of the CDR3: TGTGCCAGCAGCTTATCAGGGACAAACTACGAGCAGTACTTC. The chain uses TRBV7-9 and TRBJ2-7, with D possibly being TRBD1 (6 bases). V lost 2 bases and J lost 3, with 11 bases in between. The CDR3 loop spans 14 amino acids. Germline V gene sequence: CDR1 SEHNR, CDR2 FQNEAQ (reference sequence).

The rearrangement joins TRBV30 to TRBJ2-1; 8 bases align to TRBD2. The CDR3 covers 13 residues. Germline CDR1 GTSNPN, CDR2 SVGIG (reference sequence). V shed 5 bases and J 5 bases; nucleotides not matched to a gene: 5. In nucleotides, the CDR3 is TGTGCCTGGCACCCCGGGAGGGACAATGAGCAGTTCTTC. Its protein product is CAWHPGRDNEQFF.

The chain couples TRBV7-9 to TRBJ2-5; 8 positions match TRBD1. Germline CDR1 is SEHNR and CDR2 is FQNEAQ (reference sequence). Trimming removed 2 bases from V and 5 bases from J; junction bases left unmatched: 7. CDR3 length: 15 residues. CDR3 sequence (DNA): TGTGCCAGCAGCTTAAGCGACAGGGGTTTGGAGACCCAGTACTTC. It encodes CASSLSDRGLETQYF.

The chain links TRBV6-6 to TRBJ2-1; 9 positions agree with TRBD2. The J segment lost 2 bases and the V segment lost 6 bases, leaving 8 bases of the junction unmatched. CDR3 length: 16 residues. Germline values: CDR1 MNHNY, CDR2 SVGAGI (reference sequence). In DNA, the CDR3 is TGTGCCAGCAGCCCCCGTCTAGCGGGGACCTACAATGAGCAGTTCTTC. Its protein is CASSPRLAGTYNEQFF.

V gene TRBV2 combines with J gene TRBJ2-7; TRBD2 agrees at 9 bases. Germline V gives CDR1 SNHLY, CDR2 FYNNEI. This CDR3 has 15 residues. Trimming at V came to 3 bases and at J to 5 bases, leaving 8 bases not matched to a gene. The CDR3 loop is CASSEGTSFHDEQYF. Here the CDR3 DNA reads TGTGCCAGCAGTGAGGGGACTAGCTTCCACGACGAGCAGTACTTC. Drawing the rest from reference TRBV2 and TRBJ2-7, the complete variable domain is EPEVTQTPSHQVTQMGQEVILRCVPISNHLYFYWYRQILGQKVEFLVSFYNNEISEKSEIFDDQFSVERPDGSNFTLKIRSTKLEDSAMYFCASSEGTSFHDEQYFGPGTRLTVT.